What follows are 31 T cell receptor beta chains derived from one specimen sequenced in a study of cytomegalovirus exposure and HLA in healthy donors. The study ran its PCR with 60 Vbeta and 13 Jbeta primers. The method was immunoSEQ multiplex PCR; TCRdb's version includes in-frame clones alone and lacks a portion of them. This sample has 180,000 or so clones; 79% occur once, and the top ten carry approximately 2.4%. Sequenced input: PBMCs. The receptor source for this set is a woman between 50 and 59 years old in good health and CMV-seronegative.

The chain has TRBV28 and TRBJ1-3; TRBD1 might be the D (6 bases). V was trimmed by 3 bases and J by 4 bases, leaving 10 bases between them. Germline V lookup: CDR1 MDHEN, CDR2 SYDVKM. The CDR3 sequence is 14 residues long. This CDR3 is CASSLWGQGNTIYF. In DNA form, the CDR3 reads TGTGCCAGCAGTTTGTGGGGGCAAGGAAACACCATATATTTT.

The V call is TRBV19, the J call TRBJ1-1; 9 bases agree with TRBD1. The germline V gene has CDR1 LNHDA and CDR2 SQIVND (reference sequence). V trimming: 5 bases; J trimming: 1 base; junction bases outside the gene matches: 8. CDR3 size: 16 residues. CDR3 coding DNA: TGTGCCAGTAGTCAAACAGGGGGCGGGTGGAACACTGAAGCTTTCTTT. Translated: CASSQTGGGWNTEAFF.

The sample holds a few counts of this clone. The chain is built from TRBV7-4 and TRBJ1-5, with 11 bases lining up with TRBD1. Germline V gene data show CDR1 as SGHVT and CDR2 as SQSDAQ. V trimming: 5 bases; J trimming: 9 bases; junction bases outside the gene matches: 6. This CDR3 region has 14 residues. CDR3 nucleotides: TGTGCCAGCAGCCGGACAGGGGGCGGGGGGCCCCAGCATTTT. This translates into CASSRTGGGGPQHF.

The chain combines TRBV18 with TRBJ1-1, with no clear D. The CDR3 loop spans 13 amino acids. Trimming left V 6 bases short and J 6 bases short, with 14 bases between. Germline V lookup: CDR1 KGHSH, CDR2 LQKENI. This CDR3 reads CASSHRREAEAFF. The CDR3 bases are TGTGCCAGCTCCCACCGGCGGGAGGCTGAAGCTTTCTTT.

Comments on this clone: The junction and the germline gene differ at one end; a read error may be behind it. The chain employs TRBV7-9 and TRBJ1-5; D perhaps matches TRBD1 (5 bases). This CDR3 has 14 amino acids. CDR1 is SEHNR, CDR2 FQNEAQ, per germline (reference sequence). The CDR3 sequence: CSSSLVGGNQPQHF. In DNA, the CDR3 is TGTTCCAGCAGCTTAGTCGGGGGAAATCAGCCCCAGCATTTT.

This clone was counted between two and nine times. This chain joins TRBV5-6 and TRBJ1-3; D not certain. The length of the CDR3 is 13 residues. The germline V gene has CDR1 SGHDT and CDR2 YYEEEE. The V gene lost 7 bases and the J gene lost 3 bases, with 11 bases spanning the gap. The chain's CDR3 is CASLRGNGNTIYF. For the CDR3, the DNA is TGTGCCAGCCTGCGAGGAAATGGAAACACCATATATTTT.

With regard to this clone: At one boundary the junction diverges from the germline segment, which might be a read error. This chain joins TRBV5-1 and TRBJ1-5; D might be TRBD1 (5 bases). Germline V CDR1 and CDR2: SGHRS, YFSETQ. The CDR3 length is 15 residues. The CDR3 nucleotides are TGCGCCAGCAGCTTGGAGGGGCTCGGCAATCAGCCCCGGCATTTT. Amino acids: CASSLEGLGNQPRHF.

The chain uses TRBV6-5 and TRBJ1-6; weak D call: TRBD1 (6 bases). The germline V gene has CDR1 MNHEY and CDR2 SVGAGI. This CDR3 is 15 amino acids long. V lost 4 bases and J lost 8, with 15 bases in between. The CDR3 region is CASSFGTSAYSPLHF. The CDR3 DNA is TGTGCCAGCAGTTTCGGGACAAGCGCTTATTCACCCCTCCACTTT.

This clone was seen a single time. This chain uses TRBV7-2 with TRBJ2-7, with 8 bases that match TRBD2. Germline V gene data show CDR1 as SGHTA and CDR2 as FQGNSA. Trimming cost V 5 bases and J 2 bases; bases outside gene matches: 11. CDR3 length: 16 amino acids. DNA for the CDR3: TGTGCCAGCAGCCCGAATGCGGGGGGTTTTACCTACGAGCAGTACTTC. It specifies CASSPNAGGFTYEQYF.

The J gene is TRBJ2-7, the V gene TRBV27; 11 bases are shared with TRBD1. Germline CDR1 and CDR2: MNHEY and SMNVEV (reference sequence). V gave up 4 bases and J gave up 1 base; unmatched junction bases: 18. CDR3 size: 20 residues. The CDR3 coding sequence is TGTGCCAGCAGTTCCCACTCCCGTCACGGGACAGGGGGTTGGTCCTACGAGCAGTACTTC. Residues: CASSSHSRHGTGGWSYEQYF.

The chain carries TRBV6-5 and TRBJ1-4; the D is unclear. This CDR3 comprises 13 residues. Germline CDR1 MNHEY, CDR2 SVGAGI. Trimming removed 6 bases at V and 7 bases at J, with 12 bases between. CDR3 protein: CASSPSPGEKLFF. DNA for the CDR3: TGTGCCAGCAGCCCGAGTCCTGGTGAAAAACTGTTTTTT.

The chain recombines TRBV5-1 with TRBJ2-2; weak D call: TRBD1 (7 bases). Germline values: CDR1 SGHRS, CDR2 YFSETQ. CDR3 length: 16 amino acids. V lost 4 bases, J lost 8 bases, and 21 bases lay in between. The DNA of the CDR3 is TGCGCCAGCAGCCGACAGGGCGGGAAGGTCAGAGGGGAGCTGTTTTTT. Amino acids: CASSRQGGKVRGELFF. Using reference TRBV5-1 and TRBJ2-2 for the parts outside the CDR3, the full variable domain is KAGVTQTPRYLIKTRGQQVTLSCSPISGHRSVSWYQQTPGQGLQFLFEYFSETQRNKGNFPGRFSGRQFSNSRSEMNVSTLELGDSALYLCASSRQGGKVRGELFFGEGSRLTVL.

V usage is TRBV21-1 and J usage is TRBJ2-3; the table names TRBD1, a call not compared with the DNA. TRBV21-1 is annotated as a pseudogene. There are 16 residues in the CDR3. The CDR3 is CASNKGTGGATDTQYF. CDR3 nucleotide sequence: TGTGCCAGCAACAAAGGGACAGGAGGGGCCACAGATACGCAGTATTTT.

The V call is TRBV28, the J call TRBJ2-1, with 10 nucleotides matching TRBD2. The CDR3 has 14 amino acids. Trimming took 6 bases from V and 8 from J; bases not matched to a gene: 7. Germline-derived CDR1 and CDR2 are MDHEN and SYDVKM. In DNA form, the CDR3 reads TGTGCCAGCAGCCCTCTAGCGGGAGAATATGAGCAGTTCTTC. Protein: CASSPLAGEYEQFF.

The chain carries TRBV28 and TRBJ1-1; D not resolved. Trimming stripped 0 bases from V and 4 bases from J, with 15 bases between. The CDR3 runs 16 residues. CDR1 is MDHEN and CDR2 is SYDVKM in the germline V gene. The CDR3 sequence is CASSLWELRGGTEAFF. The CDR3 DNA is TGTGCCAGCAGTTTATGGGAGTTACGGGGTGGCACTGAAGCTTTCTTT.

DNA of the CDR3: TGCGCCAGCAGCTCCCTACTAGCGGAGATAGATACGCAGTATTTT. This gives the protein CASSSLLAEIDTQYF. J is TRBJ2-3 and V is TRBV5-1, with 8 bases lining up with TRBD2. Germline V gene sequence: CDR1 SGHRS, CDR2 YFSETQ. With 3 bases clipped from V and 5 bases from J, the junction kept 8 bases outside the gene matches. This CDR3 contains 15 residues.

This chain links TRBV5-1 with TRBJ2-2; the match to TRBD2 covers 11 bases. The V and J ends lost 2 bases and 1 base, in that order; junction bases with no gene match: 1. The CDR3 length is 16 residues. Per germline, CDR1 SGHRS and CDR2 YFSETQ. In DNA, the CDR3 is TGCGCCAGCAGCTTTCTAGCGGGGGGGAACACCGGGGAGCTGTTTTTT. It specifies CASSFLAGGNTGELFF. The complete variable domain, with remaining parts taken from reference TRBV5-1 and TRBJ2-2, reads KAGVTQTPRYLIKTRGQQVTLSCSPISGHRSVSWYQQTPGQGLQFLFEYFSETQRNKGNFPGRFSGRQFSNSRSEMNVSTLELGDSALYLCASSFLAGGNTGELFFGEGSRLTVL.

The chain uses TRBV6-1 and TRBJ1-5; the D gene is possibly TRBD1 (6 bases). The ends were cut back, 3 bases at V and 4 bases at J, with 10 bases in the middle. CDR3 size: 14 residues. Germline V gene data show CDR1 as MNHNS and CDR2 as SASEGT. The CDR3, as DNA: TGTGCCAGCAGTGAGGGGGGGCTGAATCAGCCCCAGCATTTT. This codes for CASSEGGLNQPQHF.

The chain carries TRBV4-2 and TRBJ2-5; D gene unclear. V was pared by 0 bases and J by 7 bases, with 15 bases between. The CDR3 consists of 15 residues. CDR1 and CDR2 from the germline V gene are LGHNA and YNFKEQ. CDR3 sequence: CASSQDSGGLGTQYF. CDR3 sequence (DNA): TGTGCCAGCAGCCAAGATAGTGGCGGTTTAGGGACCCAGTACTTC.

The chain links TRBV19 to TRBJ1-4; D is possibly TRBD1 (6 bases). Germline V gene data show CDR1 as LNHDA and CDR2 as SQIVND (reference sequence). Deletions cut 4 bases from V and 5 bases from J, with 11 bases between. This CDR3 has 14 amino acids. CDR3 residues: CASSSQGWNEKLFF. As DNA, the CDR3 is TGTGCCAGTAGTAGCCAGGGGTGGAATGAAAAACTGTTTTTT.

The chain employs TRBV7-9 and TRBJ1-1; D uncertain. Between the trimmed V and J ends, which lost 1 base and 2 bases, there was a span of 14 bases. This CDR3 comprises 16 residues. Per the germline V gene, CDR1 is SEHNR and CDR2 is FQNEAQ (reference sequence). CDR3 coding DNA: TGTGCCAGCAGCTTAGGTGGAGGGCACCCCAACACTGAAGCTTTCTTT. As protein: CASSLGGGHPNTEAFF.

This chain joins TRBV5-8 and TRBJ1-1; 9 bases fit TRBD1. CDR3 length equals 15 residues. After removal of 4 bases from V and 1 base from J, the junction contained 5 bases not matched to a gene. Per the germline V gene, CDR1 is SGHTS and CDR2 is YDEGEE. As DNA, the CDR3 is TGTGCCAGCAGCAACCACAGGGGGCAGAACACTGAAGCTTTCTTT. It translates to CASSNHRGQNTEAFF.

The CDR3 bases are TGTGCCAGCAGCTTGAGGGCTGCGGACGGCCGCTCTGGAAACACCATATATTTT. This gives the protein CASSLRAADGRSGNTIYF. The V and J genes are TRBV7-2 and TRBJ1-3; D is ambiguous. CDR3 length: 18 residues. Trimming removed 3 bases from V and 0 bases from J, with 18 bases in between. Per germline, CDR1 SGHTA and CDR2 FQGNSA.

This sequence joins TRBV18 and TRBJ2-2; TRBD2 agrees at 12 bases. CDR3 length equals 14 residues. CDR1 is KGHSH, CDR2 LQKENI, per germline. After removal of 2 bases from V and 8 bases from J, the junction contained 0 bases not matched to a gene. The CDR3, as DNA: TGTGCCAGCTCACCAGGACTAGCGGGAGGGGAGCTGTTTTTT. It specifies CASSPGLAGGELFF.

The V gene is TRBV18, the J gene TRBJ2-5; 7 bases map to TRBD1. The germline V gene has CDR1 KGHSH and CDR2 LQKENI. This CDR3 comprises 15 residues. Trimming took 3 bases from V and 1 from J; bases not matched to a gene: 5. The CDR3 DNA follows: TGTGCCAGCTCACCCCCCACAGGGGCCCAAGAGACCCAGTACTTC. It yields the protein CASSPPTGAQETQYF.

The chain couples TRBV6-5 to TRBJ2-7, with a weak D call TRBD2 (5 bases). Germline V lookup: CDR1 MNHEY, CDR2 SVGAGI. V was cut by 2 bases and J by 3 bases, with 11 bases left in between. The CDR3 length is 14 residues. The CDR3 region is CASSYSGSDYEQYF. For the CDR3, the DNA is TGTGCCAGCAGTTACAGCGGCTCTGACTACGAGCAGTACTTC.

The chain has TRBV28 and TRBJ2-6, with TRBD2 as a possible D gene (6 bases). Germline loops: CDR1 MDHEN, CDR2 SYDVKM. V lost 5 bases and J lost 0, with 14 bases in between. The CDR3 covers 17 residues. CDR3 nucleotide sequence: TGTGCCAGCAGTCCTTTGGCGGGACTCTCTGGGGCCAACGTCCTGACTTTC. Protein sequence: CASSPLAGLSGANVLTF. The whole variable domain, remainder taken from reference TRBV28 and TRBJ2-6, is DVKVTQSSRYLVKRTGEKVFLECVQDMDHENMFWYRQDPGLGLRLIYFSYDVKMKEKGDIPEGYSVSREKKERFSLILESASTNQTSMYLCASSPLAGLSGANVLTFGAGSRLTVL.

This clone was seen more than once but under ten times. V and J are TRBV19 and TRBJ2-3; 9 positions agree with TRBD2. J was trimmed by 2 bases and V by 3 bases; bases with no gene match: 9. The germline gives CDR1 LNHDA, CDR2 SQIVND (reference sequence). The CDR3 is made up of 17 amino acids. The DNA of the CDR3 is TGTGCCAGTAGTATTGTTCCCAGCGGGGGGCCCACAGATACGCAGTATTTT. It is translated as CASSIVPSGGPTDTQYF.

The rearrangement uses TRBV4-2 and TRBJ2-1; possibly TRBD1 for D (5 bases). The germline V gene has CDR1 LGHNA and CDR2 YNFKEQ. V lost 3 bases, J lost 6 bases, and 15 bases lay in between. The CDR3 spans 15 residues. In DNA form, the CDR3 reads TGTGCCAGCAGCCAGAAACAGGTCTCCGGCAATGAGCAGTTCTTC. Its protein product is CASSQKQVSGNEQFF.

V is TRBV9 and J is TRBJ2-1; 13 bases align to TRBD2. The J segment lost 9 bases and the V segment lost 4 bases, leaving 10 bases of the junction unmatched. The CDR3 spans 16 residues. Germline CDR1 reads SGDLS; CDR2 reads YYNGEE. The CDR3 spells CASSPGTSGAIGEQFF. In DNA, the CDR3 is TGTGCCAGCAGCCCTGGGACTAGCGGGGCCATAGGTGAGCAGTTCTTC.

The CDR3 region has the DNA TGTGCCAGCAGCTCTAGCGGGGGATCCTACGAGCAGTACTTC. Protein sequence: CASSSSGGSYEQYF. J is TRBJ2-7 and V is TRBV11-3, with TRBD2 matching over 10 bases. Germline V CDR1 and CDR2: SGHNT, YENEEA. The J segment lost 1 base and the V segment lost 4 bases, leaving 1 base of the junction unmatched. The CDR3 length is 14 residues.